This TCR beta chain comes out of a study of neurological immune-mediated disorders. On the study more broadly: Among the approximately 35 patients with multiple sclerosis, about 31 were relapsing-remitting, while 3 were secondary progressive.

Germline assignment: CDR1 MGHRA and CDR2 YSYEKL. CDR3 length: 15 amino acids. Losses at the gene ends were 3 bases for V and 4 bases for J; bases not matched to a gene: 8. This clonotype has ten or more counts. A total of 2 million PBMCs stored at -80 degrees C provided the unsorted libraries. Every sequencing run returned over 190 million TCR-beta sequences, which were derived from 15-18 subjects. TCRdb passed the 5' RACE reads through MiXCR, listing each CDR3 protein once. The repertoire has roughly 67,000 distinct CDR3 sequences, under 5% of them found once; the top ten carry about 2.6%. V usage is TRBV4-1 and J usage is TRBJ2-7, with 8 bases matching TRBD1. The origin of this receptor is a man aged 50 to 59 with multiple sclerosis. Input material: PBMCs. CDR3 residues: CASSHPGQANYEQYF. CDR3 sequence (DNA): TGCGCCAGCAGCCACCCGGGACAGGCAAATTACGAGCAGTACTTC.